This T cell receptor (beta chain) was obtained from a study of shared clonotypes between healthy human individuals. Study-level background: CD4 naive cells filled three plates per donor, CD4 memory three, CD8 naive two and CD8 memory one. Study outcomes and limitations: Naive CD4 clonotypes were shared across a handful of donors at about 5.2%.

The deep-level immunoSEQ assay was used. Investigators spread the genomic DNA of each subset evenly over several immunoSEQ plates. Measured with immunoSEQ multiplex PCR; TCRdb has only the in-frame clones, and not every one. This table holds around 1.9 million clones, about 93% found once. The CDR3 has 16 residues. Germline V lookup: CDR1 MNHEY, CDR2 SMNVEV (reference sequence). J gave up 3 bases and V 8 bases, and 12 bases lay outside the gene matches. About this clone itself: The antigen is not known.

The naive CD8 fraction comprised CD45RO-negative cells positively selected for CCR7 and excluded terminally differentiated effector memory CD45RA+ cells. The source material was naive CD8+ T cells from PBMCs. The sequence was obtained from a man aged 18 to 29 in good health. Some clones in this sample may be carry-over from other donors' samples. This chain joins TRBV27 and TRBJ2-1; 8 nucleotides align to TRBD1. Here the CDR3 DNA reads TGTGCCAGCTCTAGATCGACAGGGGAATACTACAATGAGCAGTTCTTC. Its protein is CASSRSTGEYYNEQFF.